This TCR beta chain was captured by sequencing in a study of shared clonotypes between healthy human individuals. Samples underwent the assay at deep level. In the original processing: Without quality scores, immunoSEQ junctional reads could not be filtered like full-length reads. The assay was immunoSEQ multiplex PCR, and TCRdb's table has in-frame clones only and misses some. The V and J calls and clone size are taken from that table; D and trimming were inferred from the DNA. The sample holds approximately 480,000 clones, about 80% seen once. Germline V gene lookup returns CDR1 SGHNT and CDR2 YYREEE (reference sequence). With 1 base removed from V and 0 bases from J, the gap between germline ends came to 8 bases. The CDR3 is 14 residues long. Every contributor of samples was a Caucasian grown-up residing in Nashville, Tennessee.

The TCR sequence derives from a woman aged 40 to 49 in good health. Some clones in this sample may be carry-over from other donors' samples. The source material was PBMCs. The rearrangement links TRBV5-4 to TRBJ2-7; a possible D gene is TRBD2 (6 bases). The CDR3 here is CASSLFGSSYEQYF. CDR3 DNA sequence: TGTGCCAGCAGCTTGTTCGGGAGCTCCTACGAGCAGTACTTC.